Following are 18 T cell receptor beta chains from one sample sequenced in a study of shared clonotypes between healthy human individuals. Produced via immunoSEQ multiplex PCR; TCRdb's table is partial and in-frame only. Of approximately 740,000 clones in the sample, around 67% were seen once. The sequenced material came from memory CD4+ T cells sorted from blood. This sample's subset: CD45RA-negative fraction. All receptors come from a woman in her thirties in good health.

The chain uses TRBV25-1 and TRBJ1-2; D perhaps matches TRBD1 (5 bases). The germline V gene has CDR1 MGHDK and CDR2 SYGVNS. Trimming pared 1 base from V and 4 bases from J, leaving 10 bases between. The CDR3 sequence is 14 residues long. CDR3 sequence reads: CASSESGRVYGYTF. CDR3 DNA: TGTGCCAGCAGTGAATCCGGCAGGGTCTATGGCTACACCTTC.

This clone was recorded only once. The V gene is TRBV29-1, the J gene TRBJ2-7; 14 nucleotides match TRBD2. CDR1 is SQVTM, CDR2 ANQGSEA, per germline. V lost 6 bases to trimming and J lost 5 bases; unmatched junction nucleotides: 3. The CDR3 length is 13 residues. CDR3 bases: TGCAGCGTGGGGACTAGCGGGAGCCACGAGCAGTACTTC. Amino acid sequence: CSVGTSGSHEQYF.

The CDR3 is CASSPLNTGSDEKLFF. Written as DNA, the CDR3 is TGTGCCAGCTCACCACTCAACACGGGGTCGGATGAAAAACTGTTTTTT. The genes are TRBV18 and TRBJ1-4; D ambiguous. V was pared by 1 base and J by 6 bases, with 15 bases between. CDR3 size: 16 residues. CDR1 is KGHSH and CDR2 is LQKENI in the germline V gene. Together with reference TRBV18 and TRBJ1-4, the CDR3 gives the full variable domain: NAGVMQNPRHLVRRRGQEARLRCSPMKGHSHVYWYRQLPEEGLKFMVYLQKENIIDESGMPKERFSAEFPKEGPSILRIQQVVRGDSAAYFCASSPLNTGSDEKLFFGSGTQLSVL.

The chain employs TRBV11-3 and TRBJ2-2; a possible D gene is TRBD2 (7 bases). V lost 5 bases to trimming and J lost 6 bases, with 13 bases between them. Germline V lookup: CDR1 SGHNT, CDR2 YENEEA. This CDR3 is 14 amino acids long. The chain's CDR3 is CASSIQGGSGELFF. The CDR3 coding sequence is TGTGCCAGCAGCATACAGGGAGGGTCCGGGGAGCTGTTTTTT.

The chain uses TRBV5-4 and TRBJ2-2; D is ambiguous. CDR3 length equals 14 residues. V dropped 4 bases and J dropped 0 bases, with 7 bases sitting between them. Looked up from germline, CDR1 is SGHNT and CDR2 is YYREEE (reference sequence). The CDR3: CASSGDPNTGELFF. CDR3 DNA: TGTGCCAGCAGCGGTGACCCGAACACCGGGGAGCTGTTTTTT.

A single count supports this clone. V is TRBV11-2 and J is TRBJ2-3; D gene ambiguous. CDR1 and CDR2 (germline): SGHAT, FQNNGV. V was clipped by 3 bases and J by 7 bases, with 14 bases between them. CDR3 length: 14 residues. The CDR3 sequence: CASSFKLPRNTQYF. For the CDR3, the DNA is TGTGCCAGCAGCTTCAAGCTACCGCGGAATACGCAGTATTTT.

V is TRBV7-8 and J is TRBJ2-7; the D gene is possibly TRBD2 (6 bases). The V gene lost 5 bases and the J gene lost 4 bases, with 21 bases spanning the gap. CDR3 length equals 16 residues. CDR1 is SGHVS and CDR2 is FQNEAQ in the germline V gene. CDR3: CASSPGDWDSIYEQYF. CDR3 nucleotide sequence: TGTGCCAGCAGCCCGGGGGATTGGGACTCGATTTACGAGCAGTACTTC.

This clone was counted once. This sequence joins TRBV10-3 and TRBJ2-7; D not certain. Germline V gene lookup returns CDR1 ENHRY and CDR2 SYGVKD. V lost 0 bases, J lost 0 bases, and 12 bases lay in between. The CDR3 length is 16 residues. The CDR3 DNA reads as TGTGCCATCAGTGAGTCGGTTCTCAAAGACTCCTACGAGCAGTACTTC. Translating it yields CAISESVLKDSYEQYF.

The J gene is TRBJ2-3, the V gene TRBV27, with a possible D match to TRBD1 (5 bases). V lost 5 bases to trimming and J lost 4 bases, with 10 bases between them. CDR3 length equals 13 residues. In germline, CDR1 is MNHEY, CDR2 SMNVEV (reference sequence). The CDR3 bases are TGTGCCAGCAGTCGTTGGGGCGCAGATACGCAGTATTTT. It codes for CASSRWGADTQYF.

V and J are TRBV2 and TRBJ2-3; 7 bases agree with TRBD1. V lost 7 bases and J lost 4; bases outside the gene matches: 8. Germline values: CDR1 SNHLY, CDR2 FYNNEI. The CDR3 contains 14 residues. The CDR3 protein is CASILQGLADTQYF. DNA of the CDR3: TGTGCCAGCATTTTACAGGGGCTCGCAGATACGCAGTATTTT. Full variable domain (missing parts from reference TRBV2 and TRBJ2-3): EPEVTQTPSHQVTQMGQEVILRCVPISNHLYFYWYRQILGQKVEFLVSFYNNEISEKSEIFDDQFSVERPDGSNFTLKIRSTKLEDSAMYFCASILQGLADTQYFGPGTRLTVL.

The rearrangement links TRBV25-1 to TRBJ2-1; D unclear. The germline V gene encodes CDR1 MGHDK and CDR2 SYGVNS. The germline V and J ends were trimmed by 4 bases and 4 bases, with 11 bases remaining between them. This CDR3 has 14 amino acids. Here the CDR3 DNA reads TGTGCCAGCAGTGCGGGTCCCATGTACAATGAGCAGTTCTTC. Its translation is CASSAGPMYNEQFF.

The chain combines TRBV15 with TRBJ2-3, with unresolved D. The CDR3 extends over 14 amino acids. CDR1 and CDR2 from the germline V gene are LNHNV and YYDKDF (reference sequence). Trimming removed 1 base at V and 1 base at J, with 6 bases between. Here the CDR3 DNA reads TGTGCCACCAGCAGAGTTTTGGGCACAGATACGCAGTATTTT. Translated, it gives CATSRVLGTDTQYF.

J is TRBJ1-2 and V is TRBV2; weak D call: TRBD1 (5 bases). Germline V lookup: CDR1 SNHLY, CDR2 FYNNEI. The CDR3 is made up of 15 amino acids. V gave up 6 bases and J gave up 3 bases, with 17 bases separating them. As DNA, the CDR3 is TGTGCCAGCAGGGGGGAGTCGGACACATACTATGGCTACACCTTC. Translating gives CASRGESDTYYGYTF.

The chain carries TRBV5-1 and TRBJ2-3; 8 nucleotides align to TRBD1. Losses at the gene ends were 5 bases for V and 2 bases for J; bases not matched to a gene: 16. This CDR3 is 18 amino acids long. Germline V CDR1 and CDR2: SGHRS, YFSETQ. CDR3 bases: TGCGCCAGCAGTTTGCGGACAGGGCCCCGAAGGAACACAGATACGCAGTATTTT. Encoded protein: CASSLRTGPRRNTDTQYF. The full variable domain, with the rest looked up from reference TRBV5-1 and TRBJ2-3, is KAGVTQTPRYLIKTRGQQVTLSCSPISGHRSVSWYQQTPGQGLQFLFEYFSETQRNKGNFPGRFSGRQFSNSRSEMNVSTLELGDSALYLCASSLRTGPRRNTDTQYFGPGTRLTVL.

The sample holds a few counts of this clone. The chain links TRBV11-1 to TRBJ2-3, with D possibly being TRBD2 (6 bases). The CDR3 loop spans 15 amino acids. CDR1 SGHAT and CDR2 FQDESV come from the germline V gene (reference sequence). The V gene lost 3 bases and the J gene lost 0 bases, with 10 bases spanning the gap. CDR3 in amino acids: CASSLGLASTDTQYF. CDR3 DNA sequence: TGTGCCAGCAGCTTGGGCCTAGCGAGCACAGATACGCAGTATTTT.

CDR3: CASSLGLNQQFF. CDR3 bases: TGTGCCAGCAGCCTAGGACTGAATCAGCAGTTCTTC. The V and J genes are TRBV27 and TRBJ2-1; D might be TRBD2 (5 bases). The CDR3 consists of 12 residues. V was cut by 6 bases and J by 11 bases, with 14 bases left in between. Germline V gene sequence: CDR1 MNHEY, CDR2 SMNVEV (reference sequence).

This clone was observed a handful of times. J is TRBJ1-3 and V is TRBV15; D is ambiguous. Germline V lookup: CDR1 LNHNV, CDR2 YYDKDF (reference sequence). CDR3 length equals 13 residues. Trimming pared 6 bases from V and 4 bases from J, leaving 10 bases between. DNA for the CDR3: TGTGCCACCAGGTTTGTCGGAGGAAACACCATATATTTT. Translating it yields CATRFVGGNTIYF. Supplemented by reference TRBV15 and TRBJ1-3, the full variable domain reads DAMVIQNPRYQVTQFGKPVTLSCSQTLNHNVMYWYQQKSSQAPKLLFHYYDKDFNNEADTPDNFQSRRPNTSFCFLDIRSPGLGDTAMYLCATRFVGGNTIYFGEGSWLTVV.

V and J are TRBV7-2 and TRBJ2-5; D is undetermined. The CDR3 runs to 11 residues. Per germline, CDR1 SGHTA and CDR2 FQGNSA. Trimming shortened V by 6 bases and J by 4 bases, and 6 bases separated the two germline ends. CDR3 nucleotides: TGTGCCAGCAGAGTAACAGAGACCCAGTACTTC. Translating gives CASRVTETQYF. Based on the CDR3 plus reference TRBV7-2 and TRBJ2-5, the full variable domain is GAGVSQSPSNKVTEKGKDVELRCDPISGHTALYWYRQSLGQGLEFLIYFQGNSAPDKSGLPSDRFSAERTGGSVSTLTIQRTQQEDSAVYLCASRVTETQYFGPGTRLLVL.